This T cell receptor (beta chain) stems from a study of CD8+CD57+ T cells in acquired aplastic anemia. Turning to the study itself: DNA per sorted CD4+ or CD8+ sample ranged about 0.2 to 30 ug, averaging around 3.2 ug.

In this sample, this clonotype turned up many times. CDR3 and TCR beta VDJ profiling relied on genomic DNA as the template. MiXCR, applied by TCRdb to the reads, yields one record per CDR3 protein. The sample carries 150,000 to 200,000 distinct CDR3 sequences, around three fifths recorded once. The germline gives CDR1 LGHNA, CDR2 YSLEER. Trimming took off 0 bases at V and 4 bases at J, with 10 bases between the two ends. This CDR3 contains 14 residues. This clonotype was obtained from a human donor with severe aplastic anemia or a healthy control (not recorded which). What was sequenced was sorted CD4+, CD8+, or CD8+CD57+ T cells (not recorded which) from PBMCs. The chain links TRBV4-3 to TRBJ2-7; either TRBD1 or TRBD2 may fit D (6 bases each). The CDR3 sequence is CASSQDGGGYEQYF. DNA of the CDR3: TGCGCCAGCAGCCAAGACGGAGGGGGATACGAGCAGTACTTC.